The 7 T cell receptor beta chains below all came from one sample that was sequenced in a study of blood T cell repertoires in COVID-19. This table comes from immunoSEQ multiplex PCR, and its TCRdb copy is limited to in-frame clones, with some not included. The table has around 70,000 clones, roughly 70% seen once. The sequenced sample consisted of peripheral blood. These receptors all come from a man in his sixties or seventies with acute or convalescent COVID-19.

The gene calls are TRBV7-9 and TRBJ2-3; 13 bases align to TRBD2. The V and J ends lost 3 bases and 4 bases, in that order; junction bases with no gene match: 1. Germline V lookup: CDR1 SEHNR, CDR2 FQNEAQ (reference sequence). This CDR3 spans 15 amino acids. The chain's CDR3 is CASSLGLAGPDTQYF. The CDR3 DNA follows: TGTGCCAGCAGCTTGGGACTAGCGGGACCAGATACGCAGTATTTT. Full variable domain (rest looked up from reference TRBV7-9 and TRBJ2-3): DTGVSQNPRHKITKRGQNVTFRCDPISEHNRLYWYRQTLGQGPEFLTYFQNEAQLEKSRLLSDRFSAERPKGSFSTLEIQRTEQGDSAMYLCASSLGLAGPDTQYFGPGTRLTVL.

The V and J genes are TRBV15 and TRBJ2-3; D unresolved. CDR1 and CDR2 from the germline V gene are LNHNV and YYDKDF (reference sequence). The CDR3 has 13 amino acids. V lost 2 bases, J lost 6 bases, and 9 bases lay in between. The CDR3 loop is CATSRQLEDTQYF. The CDR3 DNA sequence: TGTGCCACCAGCAGACAACTGGAGGATACGCAGTATTTT.

As concerns this clone: Within the sample, other DNA sequences also encode this same CDR3. The chain carries TRBV7-9 and TRBJ2-5; 8 bases agree with TRBD1. CDR3 length: 14 amino acids. Germline V gene lookup returns CDR1 SEHNR and CDR2 FQNEAQ (reference sequence). J lost 3 bases, V lost 5 bases, and 5 bases had no gene match. In DNA form, the CDR3 reads TGTGCCAGCAGCCAAGGACAGGGAAAAGAGACCCAGTACTTC. Translating it yields CASSQGQGKETQYF.

In its sample, this clone was seen a few times. The rearrangement uses TRBV5-4 and TRBJ2-2; TRBD2 might be the D (5 bases). The CDR3 spans 16 residues. CDR1 is SGHNT, CDR2 YYREEE, per germline (reference sequence). The V and J ends lost 2 bases and 3 bases respectively, with 14 bases between them. CDR3 DNA: TGTGCCAGCAGCTTTCTCGTATCGGGGTACACCGGGGAGCTGTTTTTT. It yields the protein CASSFLVSGYTGELFF. Drawing the rest from reference TRBV5-4 and TRBJ2-2, the complete variable domain is ETGVTQSPTHLIKTRGQQVTLRCSSQSGHNTVSWYQQALGQGPQFIFQYYREEENGRGNFPPRFSGLQFPNYSSELNVNALELDDSALYLCASSFLVSGYTGELFFGEGSRLTVL.

To note about this clone: Other DNA sequences in this sample translate to the same CDR3. This chain joins TRBV10-3 and TRBJ2-2; TRBD2 matches 14 bases. With V trimmed by 4 bases and J by 8 bases, 6 bases remained unmatched. The CDR3 is 16 amino acids. Germline V gene sequence: CDR1 ENHRY, CDR2 SYGVKD. The CDR3 region is CAISAGLAGGGGELFF. CDR3 in DNA: TGTGCCATCAGTGCTGGACTAGCGGGAGGAGGTGGGGAGCTGTTTTTT.

The rearrangement joins TRBV28 to TRBJ1-1; the D gene is possibly TRBD1 (5 bases). Per germline, CDR1 MDHEN and CDR2 SYDVKM. The CDR3 loop spans 15 amino acids. Trimming stripped 2 bases from V and 1 base from J, with 11 bases between. CDR3: CASSLGLGGNTEAFF. The CDR3 DNA follows: TGTGCCAGCAGTTTAGGCTTGGGGGGGAACACTGAAGCTTTCTTT.

The genes are TRBV7-8 and TRBJ1-2; D remains unclear. Germline V gives CDR1 SGHVS, CDR2 FQNEAQ. Deletions cut 1 base from V and 8 bases from J, with 11 bases between. There are 13 residues in the CDR3. CDR3 DNA: TGTGCCAGCAGCTTAGGGCAGGTTGGCGGCTACACCTTC. This gives the protein CASSLGQVGGYTF.